This T cell receptor beta chain was captured in a study of CD8 T cells in Susac syndrome. Study-level results: TCR sequencing and HLA analysis covered a relatively small number of individuals.

The germline gives CDR1 SEHNR, CDR2 FQNEAQ (reference sequence). This CDR3 contains 17 residues. V shed 3 bases and J shed 0 bases, with 15 bases lying between them. Random hexamers were used to reverse transcribe an amount of roughly 0.45 to 1 ug RNA. Across 54 Vbeta and 13 Jbeta, TCR beta CDR3 was amplified with immunoSEQ multiplex PCR. TCRdb independently ran MiXCR on the immunoSEQ multiplex PCR reads; one entry per CDR3 protein. In the table there are 330,000 or so distinct CDR3 sequences, approximately 89% of which are singletons. In the case of this clonotype: Antigen unknown.

Sequencing of TCR beta was performed on blood CD8+ T cells and on blood CD4+ T cells. TEMRA cells were FACS-enriched and CD8+ and CD4+ T cells negatively isolated. Sequencing was carried out using CD8+ T cells from PBMCs. This receptor was taken from a human donor with multiple sclerosis. The chain has TRBV7-9 and TRBJ1-3; D is possibly TRBD1 (5 bases). CDR3 region: CASSFPWQGSSGNTIYF. In nucleotides, the CDR3 is TGTGCCAGCAGCTTCCCATGGCAGGGAAGCTCTGGAAACACCATATATTTT.